The sequence of this TCR beta chain was determined in a study of shared clonotypes between healthy human individuals. Study outcomes and limitations: Memory subsets generally showed smaller estimated richness than naive subsets did. Among a few donors, approximately 5.4% of naive CD4 clonotypes were found in common.

The run depth of the assay was deep. Sequenced by immunoSEQ multiplex PCR; TCRdb stores in-frame clones only, minus some. The data hold around 1.5 million clones, with 95% to 99% observed a single time. Comment on this clone: What it recognizes is unknown.

Material: naive CD4+ T cells sorted from blood. Subset in this sample: CD45RA+ positively selected. The sequence derives from a young man in good health.

The CDR3 DNA follows: TGCGCCAGCAGCTCACGGACAGGAGGGGAAAAACTGTTTTTT. Its protein is CASSSRTGGEKLFF. The J gene is TRBJ1-4, the V gene TRBV5-1, with TRBD1 identical over 7 bases. The ends lost 3 bases at V and 8 bases at J; junction bases unmatched: 7. This CDR3 is built from 14 residues. Germline CDR1 and CDR2: SGHRS and YFSETQ. Based on the CDR3 plus reference TRBV5-1 and TRBJ1-4, the full variable domain is KAGVTQTPRYLIKTRGQQVTLSCSPISGHRSVSWYQQTPGQGLQFLFEYFSETQRNKGNFPGRFSGRQFSNSRSEMNVSTLELGDSALYLCASSSRTGGEKLFFGSGTQLSVL.